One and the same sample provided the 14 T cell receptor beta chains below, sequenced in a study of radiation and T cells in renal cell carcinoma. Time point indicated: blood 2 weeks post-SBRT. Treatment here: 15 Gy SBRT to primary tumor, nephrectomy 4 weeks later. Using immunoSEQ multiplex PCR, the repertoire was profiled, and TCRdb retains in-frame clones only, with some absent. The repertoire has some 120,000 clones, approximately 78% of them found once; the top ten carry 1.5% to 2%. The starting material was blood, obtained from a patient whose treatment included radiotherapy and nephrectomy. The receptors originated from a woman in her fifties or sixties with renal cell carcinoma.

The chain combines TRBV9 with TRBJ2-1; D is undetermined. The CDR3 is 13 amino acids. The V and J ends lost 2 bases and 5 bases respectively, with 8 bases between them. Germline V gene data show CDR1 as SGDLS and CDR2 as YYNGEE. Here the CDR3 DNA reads TGTGCCAGCAGCGTGAGTGGACACAATGAGCAGTTCTTC. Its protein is CASSVSGHNEQFF.

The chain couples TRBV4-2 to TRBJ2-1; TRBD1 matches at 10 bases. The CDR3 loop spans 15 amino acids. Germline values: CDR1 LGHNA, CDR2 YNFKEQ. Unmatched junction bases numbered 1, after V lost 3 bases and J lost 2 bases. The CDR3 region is CASSQGQGPYNEQFF. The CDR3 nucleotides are TGTGCCAGCAGCCAGGGACAGGGGCCCTACAATGAGCAGTTCTTC.

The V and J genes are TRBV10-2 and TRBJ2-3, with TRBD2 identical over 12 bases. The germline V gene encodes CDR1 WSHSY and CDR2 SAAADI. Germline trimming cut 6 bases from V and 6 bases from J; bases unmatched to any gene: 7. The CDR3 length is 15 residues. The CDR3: CASSLAGGLGDTQYF. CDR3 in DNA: TGCGCCAGCAGCCTAGCGGGGGGGCTGGGGGATACGCAGTATTTT.

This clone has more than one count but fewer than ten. CDR3 coding DNA: TGTGCCACCAGCCAGACAGAACGGACCGGGGAGCTGTTTTTT. Translating it yields CATSQTERTGELFF. V gene TRBV15 combines with J gene TRBJ2-2, with D perhaps matching TRBD1 (5 bases). Germline loops: CDR1 LNHNV, CDR2 YYDKDF (reference sequence). V was shortened by 5 bases and J by 5 bases, with 12 bases between the two germline ends. The CDR3 runs to 14 residues.

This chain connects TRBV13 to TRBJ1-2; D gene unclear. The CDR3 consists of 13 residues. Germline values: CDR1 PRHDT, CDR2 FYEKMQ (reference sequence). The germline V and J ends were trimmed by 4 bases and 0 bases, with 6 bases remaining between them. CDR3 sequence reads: CASSSRANYGYTF. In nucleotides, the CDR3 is TGTGCCAGCAGCTCACGGGCTAACTATGGCTACACCTTC.

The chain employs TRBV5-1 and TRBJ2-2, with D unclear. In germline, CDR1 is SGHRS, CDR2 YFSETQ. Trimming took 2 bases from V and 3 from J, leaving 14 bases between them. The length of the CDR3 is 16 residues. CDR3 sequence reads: CASSLSTVSDTGELFF. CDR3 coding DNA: TGCGCCAGCAGCTTATCAACAGTTTCGGACACCGGGGAGCTGTTTTTT.

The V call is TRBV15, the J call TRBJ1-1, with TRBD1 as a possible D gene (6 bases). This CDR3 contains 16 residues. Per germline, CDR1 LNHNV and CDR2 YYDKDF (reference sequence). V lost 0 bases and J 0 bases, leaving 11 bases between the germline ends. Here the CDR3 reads CATSRDGGHMNTEAFF. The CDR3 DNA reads TGTGCCACCAGCAGAGATGGGGGACACATGAACACTGAAGCTTTCTTT.

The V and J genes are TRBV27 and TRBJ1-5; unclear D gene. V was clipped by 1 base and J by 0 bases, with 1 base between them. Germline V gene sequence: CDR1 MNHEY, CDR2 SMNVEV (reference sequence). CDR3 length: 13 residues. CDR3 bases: TGTGCCAGCAGTTTATTTAGCAATCAGCCCCAGCATTTT. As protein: CASSLFSNQPQHF.

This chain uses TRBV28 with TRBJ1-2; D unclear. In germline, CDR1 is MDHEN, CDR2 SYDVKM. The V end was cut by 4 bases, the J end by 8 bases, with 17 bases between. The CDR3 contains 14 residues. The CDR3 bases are TGTGCCAGCAGTTGGGGAGGGTATGGTGGGGGCTACACCTTC. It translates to CASSWGGYGGGYTF.

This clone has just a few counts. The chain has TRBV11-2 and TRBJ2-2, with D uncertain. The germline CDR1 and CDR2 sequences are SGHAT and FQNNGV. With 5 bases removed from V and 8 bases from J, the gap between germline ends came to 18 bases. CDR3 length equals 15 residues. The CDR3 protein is CASSPLRVGSGELFF. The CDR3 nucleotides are TGTGCCAGCAGCCCCCTCCGGGTGGGTTCGGGGGAGCTGTTTTTT.

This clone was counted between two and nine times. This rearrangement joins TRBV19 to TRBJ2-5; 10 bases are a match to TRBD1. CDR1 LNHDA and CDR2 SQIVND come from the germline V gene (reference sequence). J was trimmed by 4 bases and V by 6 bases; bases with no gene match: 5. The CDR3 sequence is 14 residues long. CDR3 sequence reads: CASRDRGRGETQYF. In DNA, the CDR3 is TGTGCCAGTAGGGACAGGGGGAGAGGAGAGACCCAGTACTTC. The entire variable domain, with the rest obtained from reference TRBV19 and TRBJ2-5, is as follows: DGGITQSPKYLFRKEGQNVTLSCEQNLNHDAMYWYRQDPGQGLRLIYYSQIVNDFQKGDIAEGYSVSREKKESFPLTVTSAQKNPTAFYLCASRDRGRGETQYFGPGTRLLVL.

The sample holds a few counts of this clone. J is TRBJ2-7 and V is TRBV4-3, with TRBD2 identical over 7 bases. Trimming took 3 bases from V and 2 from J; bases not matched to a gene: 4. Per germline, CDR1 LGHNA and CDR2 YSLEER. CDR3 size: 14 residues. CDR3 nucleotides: TGCGCCAGCAGCCAGACTAGCTGGACCTACGAGCAGTACTTC. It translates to CASSQTSWTYEQYF.

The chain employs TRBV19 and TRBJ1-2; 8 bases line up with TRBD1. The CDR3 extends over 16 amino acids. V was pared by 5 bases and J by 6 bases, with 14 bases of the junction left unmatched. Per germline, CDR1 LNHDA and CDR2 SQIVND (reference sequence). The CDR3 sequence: CASSSSGTGYDHGYTF. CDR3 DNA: TGTGCCAGTAGTTCCTCCGGGACAGGTTACGACCATGGCTACACCTTC. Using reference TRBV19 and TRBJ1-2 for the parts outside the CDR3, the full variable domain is DGGITQSPKYLFRKEGQNVTLSCEQNLNHDAMYWYRQDPGQGLRLIYYSQIVNDFQKGDIAEGYSVSREKKESFPLTVTSAQKNPTAFYLCASSSSGTGYDHGYTFGSGTRLTVV.

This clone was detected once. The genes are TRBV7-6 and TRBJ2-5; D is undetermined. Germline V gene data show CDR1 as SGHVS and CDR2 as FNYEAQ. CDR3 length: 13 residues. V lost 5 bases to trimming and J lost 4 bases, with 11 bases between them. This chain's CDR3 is CASSPSRAETQYF. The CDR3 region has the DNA TGTGCCAGCAGCCCCTCTCGAGCAGAGACCCAGTACTTC.